The 26 T cell receptor beta chains in this list originate from one sample, sequenced in a study of chemoradiotherapy in HPV16-positive cancers. Profiled with immunoSEQ multiplex PCR; TCRdb holds only in-frame clones, not every one. The top ten clones hold about 3.5% of a sample with about 7,000 clones, nearly 80% of them seen once. Sampling took place from a patient who underwent chemoradiotherapy. Every receptor here comes from a human donor with HPV-associated anogenital cancer.

The gene calls are TRBV5-1 and TRBJ1-1; D may be TRBD1 (5 bases). The CDR3 is made up of 15 amino acids. V was shortened by 3 bases and J by 0 bases, with 12 bases between the two germline ends. Germline V gene sequence: CDR1 SGHRS, CDR2 YFSETQ. CDR3 sequence (DNA): TGCGCCAGCAGCTGGGGGTTTGGCATGAACACTGAAGCTTTCTTT. This sequence encodes CASSWGFGMNTEAFF.

The chain employs TRBV6-6 and TRBJ1-1; D possibly corresponds to TRBD1 (6 bases). This CDR3 spans 11 amino acids. Germline CDR1 is MNHNY and CDR2 is SVGAGI (reference sequence). V was clipped by 6 bases and J by 7 bases, with 9 bases between them. Here the CDR3 DNA reads TGTGCCAGCAGGTTGACAGGTGAAGCTTTCTTT. It codes for CASRLTGEAFF.

The chain carries TRBV5-1 and TRBJ2-3; weak D call: TRBD2 (6 bases). V shed 0 bases and J shed 6 bases, with 11 bases lying between them. Germline V gives CDR1 SGHRS, CDR2 YFSETQ. CDR3 length equals 14 residues. The CDR3 bases are TGCGCCAGCAGCTTGGGGCTAGCGTTGGATACGCAGTATTTT. The encoded protein is CASSLGLALDTQYF.

By share, this clone counts as large. The rearrangement joins TRBV2 to TRBJ2-7; D not resolved. V was cut by 1 base and J by 2 bases, with 6 bases left in between. Germline lookup yields CDR1 SNHLY and CDR2 FYNNEI. This CDR3 has 13 residues. The CDR3 is CASSEDGAYEQYF. The CDR3 region has the DNA TGTGCCAGCAGTGAAGACGGAGCCTACGAGCAGTACTTC.

V and J are TRBV20-1 and TRBJ1-1; no definite D call. Germline V gene data show CDR1 as DFQATT and CDR2 as SNEGSKA (reference sequence). V was shortened by 8 bases and J by 4 bases, with 11 bases between the two germline ends. This CDR3 comprises 11 residues. CDR3 region: CSTPGVTEAFF. CDR3 sequence (DNA): TGCAGTACCCCGGGTGTCACTGAAGCTTTCTTT.

The V and J genes are TRBV5-5 and TRBJ1-2; 7 nucleotides match TRBD1. From germline, CDR1 is SGHKS and CDR2 YYEKEE (reference sequence). V was clipped by 3 bases and J by 2 bases; unmatched bases: 1. CDR3 length: 13 amino acids. CDR3 in DNA: TGTGCCAGCAGCTCCAGGGGGAACTATGGCTACACCTTC. As protein: CASSSRGNYGYTF.

The V call is TRBV11-3, the J call TRBJ2-5; D possibly corresponds to TRBD1 (5 bases). V lost 1 base and J 0 bases, leaving 6 bases between the germline ends. The germline gives CDR1 SGHNT, CDR2 YENEEA. CDR3 length: 14 residues. The CDR3 is CASSLGGYQETQYF. The CDR3 DNA is TGTGCCAGCAGCTTAGGGGGCTACCAAGAGACCCAGTACTTC.

This clone was observed a handful of times. The chain uses TRBV7-2 and TRBJ2-7; no firm D call. CDR3 length: 15 amino acids. The germline gives CDR1 SGHTA, CDR2 FQGNSA. V lost 2 bases to trimming and J lost 3 bases, with 14 bases between them. CDR3 sequence: CASSLSAGHNYEQYF. CDR3 sequence (DNA): TGTGCCAGCAGCTTAAGTGCTGGCCATAACTACGAGCAGTACTTC.

As to this clone: The junction departs from the called germline gene at one end, perhaps through a read error. The rearrangement joins TRBV23-1 to TRBJ1-6; possible D gene TRBD1, 5 bases. TRBV23-1 is an ORF, with its function uncertain. The CDR3 totals 12 residues. The CDR3 nucleotides read TGCGCCAGCAGTCAATCCCCTGAGCCAGGGCCGTTT. It translates to CASSQSPEPGPF.

The CDR3 DNA reads as TGTGCCAGCAGCTGGGTGACTAGCGCCGGGGAGCTGTTTTTT. Amino acids: CASSWVTSAGELFF. V and J are TRBV5-6 and TRBJ2-2, with 8 bases lining up with TRBD2. V lost 3 bases and J lost 6; bases outside the gene matches: 4. Germline CDR1 is SGHDT and CDR2 is YYEEEE. The CDR3 is 14 residues long.

This chain uses TRBV27 with TRBJ1-6; perhaps TRBD1 as D (5 bases). The CDR3 length is 14 residues. V was trimmed by 4 bases and J by 5 bases, leaving 9 bases between them. The germline CDR1 and CDR2 sequences are MNHEY and SMNVEV (reference sequence). The DNA of the CDR3 is TGTGCCAGCAGTTCCGGGACGAATAATTCACCCCTCCACTTT. Its protein product is CASSSGTNNSPLHF.

This clone appeared a single time. The chain uses TRBV7-2 and TRBJ2-1, with no clear D. From germline, CDR1 is SGHTA and CDR2 FQGNSA. The germline V and J ends were trimmed by 7 bases and 1 base, with 14 bases remaining between them. The CDR3 runs 15 residues. Here the CDR3 DNA reads TGTGCCAGCACCCTCACTGGGCTTTCCTACAATGAGCAGTTCTTC. Amino acid sequence: CASTLTGLSYNEQFF.

This chain joins TRBV28 and TRBJ2-1, with 12 bases aligning to TRBD2. After removal of 3 bases from V and 7 bases from J, the junction contained 10 bases not matched to a gene. From germline, CDR1 is MDHEN and CDR2 SYDVKM. CDR3 length: 17 amino acids. The CDR3 DNA is TGTGCCAGCAGTTTCAGACTAGCGGGAGCGCCAGGTAATGAGCAGTTCTTC. Encoded protein: CASSFRLAGAPGNEQFF.

The genes are TRBV19 and TRBJ1-5; 12 bases are shared with TRBD1. The junction had 5 bases not matched to a gene; V was cut back by 5 bases and J by 6 bases. Germline V gene lookup returns CDR1 LNHDA and CDR2 SQIVND (reference sequence). CDR3 length: 15 residues. The chain's CDR3 is CASSGDRGLFQPQHF. DNA of the CDR3: TGTGCCAGTAGTGGGGACAGGGGGCTTTTTCAGCCCCAGCATTTT.

This sequence joins TRBV5-6 and TRBJ1-5, with 9 bases fitting TRBD1. Losses at the gene ends were 6 bases for V and 6 bases for J; bases not matched to a gene: 13. This CDR3 comprises 16 residues. Germline loops: CDR1 SGHDT, CDR2 YYEEEE. The CDR3 DNA reads TGTGCCAGCACCGCCTTTGACAGGGGGGGATCTCAGCCCCAGCATTTT. Translated: CASTAFDRGGSQPQHF.

CDR3 region: CASSQVDGNYEQYF. CDR3 nucleotides: TGCGCCAGCAGTCAAGTGGACGGCAACTACGAGCAGTACTTC. The chain carries TRBV23-1 and TRBJ2-7; D not certain. TRBV23-1 is known as an ORF, though its function is uncertain. Trimming cost V 2 bases and J 3 bases, with 11 bases left between them. The CDR3 totals 14 residues.

The rearrangement joins TRBV19 to TRBJ1-5; D remains ambiguous. This CDR3 region has 16 residues. Trimming removed 2 bases at V and 0 bases at J, with 11 bases between. Germline CDR1 reads LNHDA; CDR2 reads SQIVND (reference sequence). CDR3 nucleotides: TGTGCCAGTAGTATAATCGGAACGGCTAGCAATCAGCCCCAGCATTTT. Translated: CASSIIGTASNQPQHF. Complete variable domain (other parts from reference TRBV19 and TRBJ1-5): DGGITQSPKYLFRKEGQNVTLSCEQNLNHDAMYWYRQDPGQGLRLIYYSQIVNDFQKGDIAEGYSVSREKKESFPLTVTSAQKNPTAFYLCASSIIGTASNQPQHFGDGTRLSIL.

The V and J genes are TRBV6-1 and TRBJ1-5; D possibly corresponds to TRBD1 (5 bases). Trimming pared 3 bases from V and 10 bases from J, leaving 13 bases between. The CDR3 length is 13 residues. Germline V gene data show CDR1 as MNHNS and CDR2 as SASEGT. In DNA, the CDR3 is TGTGCCAGCAGTGAGGGGGACGGTCAACCCCAGCATTTT. Its protein is CASSEGDGQPQHF.

V is TRBV5-1 and J is TRBJ1-2; 7 nucleotides line up with TRBD1. The CDR3 totals 15 residues. Germline V gene lookup returns CDR1 SGHRS and CDR2 YFSETQ. The junction had 8 bases not matched to a gene; V was cut back by 2 bases and J by 4 bases. CDR3 DNA sequence: TGCGCCAGCAGCTTTGGTCCAGGGGGAGGCTATGGCTACACCTTC. Protein: CASSFGPGGGYGYTF.

The chain employs TRBV7-2 and TRBJ1-4; D is ambiguous. CDR1 SGHTA and CDR2 FQGNSA come from the germline V gene. With 5 bases removed from V and 0 bases from J, the gap between germline ends came to 10 bases. The length of the CDR3 is 15 residues. The CDR3 DNA sequence: TGTGCCAGCAGCCTTAGGACGGCAACTAATGAAAAACTGTTTTTT. It translates to CASSLRTATNEKLFF.

This clone was detected only a few times. The chain links TRBV7-2 to TRBJ2-1, with 8 bases identical to TRBD1. Per the germline V gene, CDR1 is SGHTA and CDR2 is FQGNSA. This CDR3 has 15 amino acids. J lost 7 bases, V lost 10 bases, and 15 bases had no gene match. This CDR3 is CATLPSGQAGNEQFF. The CDR3 nucleotides read TGTGCCACCTTACCATCGGGACAGGCGGGGAATGAGCAGTTCTTC.

This clone is a singleton in its sample. The chain carries TRBV6-1 and TRBJ1-4; 11 bases are shared with TRBD1. CDR1 is MNHNS and CDR2 is SASEGT in the germline V gene. This CDR3 spans 15 amino acids. The V segment lost 3 bases and the J segment 5 bases; nucleotides outside the gene matches: 2. In nucleotides, the CDR3 is TGTGCCAGCAGTGAGGGACAGGGGGGGAATGAAAAACTGTTTTTT. This sequence encodes CASSEGQGGNEKLFF.

J is TRBJ2-5 and V is TRBV28; tentative D call: TRBD1 (7 bases). The CDR3 runs to 15 residues. In germline, CDR1 is MDHEN, CDR2 SYDVKM. The germline V and J ends were trimmed by 5 bases and 9 bases, with 22 bases remaining between them. CDR3 in amino acids: CASSPDREASLAQYF. The CDR3 DNA sequence: TGTGCCAGCAGTCCTGACAGGGAGGCTAGCCTGGCCCAGTACTTC.

The chain couples TRBV27 to TRBJ1-5, with TRBD1 matching 8 bases. CDR3 length equals 16 residues. Germline trimming cut 0 bases from V and 3 bases from J; bases unmatched to any gene: 4. Germline V gives CDR1 MNHEY, CDR2 SMNVEV (reference sequence). CDR3 coding DNA: TGTGCCAGCAGTTTATCGGGGACAGGCCCCAATCAGCCCCAGCATTTT. Translating gives CASSLSGTGPNQPQHF.

The rearrangement joins TRBV15 to TRBJ1-4; D might be TRBD1 (5 bases). V lost 3 bases and J 3 bases, leaving 17 bases between the germline ends. CDR3 size: 17 residues. The germline V gene has CDR1 LNHNV and CDR2 YYDKDF (reference sequence). The CDR3 DNA follows: TGTGCCACCAGCAGCACGGGACGGAGGACTCCTAATGAAAAACTGTTTTTT. This encodes CATSSTGRRTPNEKLFF.

This clone has just a few counts. V usage is TRBV7-8 and J usage is TRBJ2-7; D is perhaps TRBD1 (5 bases). CDR1 SGHVS and CDR2 FQNEAQ come from the germline V gene. This CDR3 spans 13 amino acids. The V and J ends lost 5 bases and 3 bases respectively, with 11 bases between them. The CDR3: CASSPRASYEQYF. CDR3 nucleotides: TGTGCCAGCAGCCCCAGGGCAAGCTACGAGCAGTACTTC.